The subject of this entry is one T cell receptor beta chain. Germline V lookup: CDR1 SGHNT, CDR2 YENEEA. With 1 base clipped from V and 3 bases from J, the junction kept 3 bases outside the gene matches. CDR3 size: 16 residues. This specimen comes from a study of blood T cell repertoires in COVID-19. Study-wide background: Both acute and convalescent COVID-19 samples were obtained from the United States, Italy and Spain. In each case, the material was cDNA or gDNA derived from T cells, B-cell-depleted T cells, or PBMCs.

In the authors' workflow: Quantification of nucleated cells was approximated via reference gene primer amplification. The data were produced by immunoSEQ multiplex PCR, yet TCRdb's version contains in-frame clones alone and is incomplete. For V, J and clone size, that table is used; D and trimming come from the DNA. The table lists around 230,000 clones, roughly four fifths of them singletons. This chain uses TRBV11-3 with TRBJ2-7; TRBD2 matches 13 bases. The sample taken for sequencing was peripheral blood. The origin of this receptor is a woman aged 35 to 49 with active or convalescent COVID-19. CDR3 nucleotide sequence: TGTGCCAGCAGCTTAGGTGGGACTAGCGGGAACTACGAGCAGTACTTC. This sequence encodes CASSLGGTSGNYEQYF.